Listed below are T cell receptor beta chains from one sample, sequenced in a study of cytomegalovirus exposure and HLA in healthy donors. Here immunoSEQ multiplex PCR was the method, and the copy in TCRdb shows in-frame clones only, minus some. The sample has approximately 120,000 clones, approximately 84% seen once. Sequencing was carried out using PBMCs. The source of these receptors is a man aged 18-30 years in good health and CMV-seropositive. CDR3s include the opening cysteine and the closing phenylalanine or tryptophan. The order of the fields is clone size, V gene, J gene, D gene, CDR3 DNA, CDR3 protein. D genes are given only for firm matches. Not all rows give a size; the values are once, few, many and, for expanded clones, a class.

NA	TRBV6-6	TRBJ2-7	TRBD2	TGTGCCAGCAGTTTAGCACGCAGCGGGAGAGGGGAGCAGTACTTC	CASSLARSGRGEQYF
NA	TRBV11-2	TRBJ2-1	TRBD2	TGTGCCAGCAGCTTCGGACTAGCGGGTTACAATGAGCAGTTCTTC	CASSFGLAGYNEQFF
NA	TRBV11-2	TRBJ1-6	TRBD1	TGTGCCAGCAGCTTAGCGCGGAGAGGGGGCATTAATTCACCCCTCCACTTT	CASSLARRGGINSPLHF
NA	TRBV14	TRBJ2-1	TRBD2	TGTGCCAGCAGCCACCGTGGAGTAGCGGGGGGGCTAGGGTCCTACAATGAGCAGTTCTTC	CASSHRGVAGGLGSYNEQFF
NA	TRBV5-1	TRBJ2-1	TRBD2	TGCGCCAGCAGCTTTTCCGGACTAGCGGCCTTTCTCAATGAGCAGTTCTTC	CASSFSGLAAFLNEQFF
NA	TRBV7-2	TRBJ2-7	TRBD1	TGTGCCAGCAGCTTTTCTGGCGGGACAGGGATGAGCGAGCAGTACTTC	CASSFSGGTGMSEQYF
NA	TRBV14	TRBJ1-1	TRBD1	TGTGCCAGCAGCCCTCGACAGGGAGGCACTGAAGCTTTCTTT	CASSPRQGGTEAFF
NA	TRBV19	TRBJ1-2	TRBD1	TGTGCCAGTAGTATCCAGGGGGCTTTCTATGGCTACACCTTC	CASSIQGAFYGYTF
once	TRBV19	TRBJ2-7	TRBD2	TGTGCCAGTAGTGAAACTAGCGGGATCGTTTACGAGCAGTACTTC	CASSETSGIVYEQYF
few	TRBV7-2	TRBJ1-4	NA	TGTGCCAGCAGCTTATCCGGGTCTGCTGAGGGTGAAAAACTGTTTTTT	CASSLSGSAEGEKLFF
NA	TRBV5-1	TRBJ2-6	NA	TGCGCCAGCAGCCCCTTCTCTGGGGCCAACGTCCTGACTTTC	CASSPFSGANVLTF
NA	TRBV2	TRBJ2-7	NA	TGTGCCAGCAGTGGGGGCAGGTCCTCCTACGAGCAGTACTTC	CASSGGRSSYEQYF
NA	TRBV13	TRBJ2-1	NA	TGTGCCAGCAGCTTTTGGGGCAGGGGAAGTCATGAGCAGTTCTTC	CASSFWGRGSHEQFF
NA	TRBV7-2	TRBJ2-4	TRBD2	TGTGCCAGCAGCCCCCCGTTAGCGGGAGTAGTCAAAAACATTCAGTACTTC	CASSPPLAGVVKNIQYF
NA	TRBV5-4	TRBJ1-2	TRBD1	TGTGCCAGCAGCTTCTCCGGGACAGGGGAAGGGGGCTACACCTTC	CASSFSGTGEGGYTF
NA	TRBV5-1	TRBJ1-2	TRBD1	TGCGCCAGCAGCCATGGACAGGACCCCTTTGGTGGCTACACCTTC	CASSHGQDPFGGYTF
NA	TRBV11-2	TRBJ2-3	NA	TGTGCCAGCAGCTTAGACCCTCCAGATACGCAGTATTTT	CASSLDPPDTQYF
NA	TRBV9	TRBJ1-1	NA	TGTGCCAGCAGCGTATCTAGGGTAGGAGGCACTGAAGCTTTCTTT	CASSVSRVGGTEAFF
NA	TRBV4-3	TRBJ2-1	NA	TGCGCCAGCAGCCAAGATTTATTTCGTCGGGGTTCCTACAATGAGCAGTTCTTC	CASSQDLFRRGSYNEQFF
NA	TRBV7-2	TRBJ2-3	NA	TGTGCCAGCAGCACAGAATTTAGCGGACCCACAGATACGCAGTATTTT	CASSTEFSGPTDTQYF
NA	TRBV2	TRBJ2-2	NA	TGTGCCAGCAGTGAACTGGGGGCGCCCGGCGGGGAGCTGTTTTTT	CASSELGAPGGELFF
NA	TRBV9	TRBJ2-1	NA	TGTGCCAGCAGCGTAGCGGGGGGCGTACTATTGCGGGATGAGCAGTTCTTC	CASSVAGGVLLRDEQFF
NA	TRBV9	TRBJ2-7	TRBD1	TGTGCCAGCAGCGTCACGGGACAGTTCACCTACGAGCAGTACTTC	CASSVTGQFTYEQYF
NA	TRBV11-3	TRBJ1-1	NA	TGTGCCAGCAGCTTATACTCGGACACTGAAGCTTTCTTT	CASSLYSDTEAFF
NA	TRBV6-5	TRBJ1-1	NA	TGTGCCAGCAGTTACCGCACCGGGGGCGGGAGCACTGAAGCTTTCTTT	CASSYRTGGGSTEAFF
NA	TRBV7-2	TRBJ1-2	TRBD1	TGTGCCAGCAGCCCTACGACGGGACAGGGCAACTATGGCTACACCTTC	CASSPTTGQGNYGYTF
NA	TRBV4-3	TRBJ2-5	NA	TGCGCCAGCAGCCAAGATTCGTCCAGGGGCACCCAAGAGACCCAGTACTTC	CASSQDSSRGTQETQYF
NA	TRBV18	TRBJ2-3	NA	TGTGCCAGCTCACCGTGGCGGGGAACCTCGTATACGCAGTATTTT	CASSPWRGTSYTQYF
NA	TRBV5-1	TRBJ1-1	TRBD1	TGCGCCAGCAGCGTACCGGGACAGGGAGTCCCTGAAGCTTTCTTT	CASSVPGQGVPEAFF
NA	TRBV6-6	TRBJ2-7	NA	TGTGCCAGCAGTCGCCACAGGGCCACTGCCTACGAGCAGTACTTC	CASSRHRATAYEQYF
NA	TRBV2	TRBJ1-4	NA	TGTGCCAGCAGTGAAGCATTGCCTGCCGAGGAACTGTTTTTT	CASSEALPAEELFF
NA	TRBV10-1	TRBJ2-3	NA	TGCGCCAGCAGTGGATCTTCGCGGGACGGGCGTGGGACGCAGTATTTT	CASSGSSRDGRGTQYF
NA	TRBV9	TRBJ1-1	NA	TGTGCCAGCAGCGAGGGAGGGCGGACTAAGCCTGAAGCTTTCTTT	CASSEGGRTKPEAFF
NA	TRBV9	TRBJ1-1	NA	TGTGCCAGCAGCCCTAGACTGACGATGAACACTGAAGCTTTCTTT	CASSPRLTMNTEAFF
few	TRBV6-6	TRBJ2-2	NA	TGTGCCAGCAGTTTTGTAAGGGACTCCTACACCGGGGAGCTGTTTTTT	CASSFVRDSYTGELFF
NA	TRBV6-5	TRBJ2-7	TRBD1	TGTGCCAGCAGTTCGGGACAGCCGATCTACGAGCAGTACTTC	CASSSGQPIYEQYF
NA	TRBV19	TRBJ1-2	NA	TGTGCCAGTAGTATTTCGCAAGTAGTCGGTCGTGGCTACACCTTC	CASSISQVVGRGYTF
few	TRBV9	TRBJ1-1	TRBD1	TGTGCCAGCAGCGTAGCCCAGGACAGGGAGACTGAAGCTTTCTTT	CASSVAQDRETEAFF
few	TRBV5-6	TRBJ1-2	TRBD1	TGTGCCAGCAGCTCGGTCGGACAGGGAGCTGGCTACACCTTC	CASSSVGQGAGYTF
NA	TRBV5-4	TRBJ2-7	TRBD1	TGTGCCAGCAGCCGGCCGGGACAGGGCCCCCAATCCTACGAGCAGTACTTC	CASSRPGQGPQSYEQYF
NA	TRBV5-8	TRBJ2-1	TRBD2	TGTGCCAGCAGCTTGGAAATTATAGCGGGGACCTACAATGAGCAGTTCTTC	CASSLEIIAGTYNEQFF
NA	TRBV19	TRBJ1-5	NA	TGTGCCAGTAGTATAGATGGGGGCCGGGGTCAGCCCCAGCATTTT	CASSIDGGRGQPQHF
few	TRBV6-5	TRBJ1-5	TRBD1	TGTGCCAGCAGACCGGGGACAGGGAGGTATCAGCCCCAGCATTTT	CASRPGTGRYQPQHF
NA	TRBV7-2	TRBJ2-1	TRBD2	TGTGCCAGCAGCTTGGGACTAGCGGGAGCCGAGCAGTTCTTC	CASSLGLAGAEQFF
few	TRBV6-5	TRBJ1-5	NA	TGTGCCAGCAGTTCTCTGACCGGGGGTCCGGGTCAGCCCCAGCATTTT	CASSSLTGGPGQPQHF
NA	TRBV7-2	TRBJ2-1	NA	TGTGCCAGCAGCTTCGTAGCAAGTGAGCAGTTCTTC	CASSFVASEQFF
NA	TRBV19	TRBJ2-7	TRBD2	TGTGCCAGTAGTTTGAGTCGCGGGGGATTGCGGTACTTC	CASSLSRGGLRYF
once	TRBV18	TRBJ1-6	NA	TGTGCCAGCTCCCTCAGGAATTCACCCCTCCACTTT	CASSLRNSPLHF
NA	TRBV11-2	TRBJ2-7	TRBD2	TGTGCCAGCAGCTTAGGGCGGGGGGGTAACAGGGTTATCTCCTACGAGCAGTACTTC	CASSLGRGGNRVISYEQYF
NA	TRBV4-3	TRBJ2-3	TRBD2	TGCGCCAGCAGCAAGCGGGGGGCGGTCACAGATACGCAGTATTTT	CASSKRGAVTDTQYF
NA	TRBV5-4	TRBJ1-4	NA	TGTGCCAGCGGAGTCGGCGAAAAACTGTTTTTT	CASGVGEKLFF
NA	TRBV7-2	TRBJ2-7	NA	TGTGCCAGCAGCTTAGATCGGGTAAGGAGCGAGCAGTACTTC	CASSLDRVRSEQYF
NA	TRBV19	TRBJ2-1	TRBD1	TGTGCCAGCAGGTGGGACAGGGGCTCTGATGAGCAGTTCTTC	CASRWDRGSDEQFF
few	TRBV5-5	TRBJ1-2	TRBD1	TGTGCCAGCAGCCTAATCTACAGGGGAGGAGGCTACACCTTC	CASSLIYRGGGYTF
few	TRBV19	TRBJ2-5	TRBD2	TGTGCCAGTAGTGCCGGGAGGCAAGAGACCCAGTACTTC	CASSAGRQETQYF